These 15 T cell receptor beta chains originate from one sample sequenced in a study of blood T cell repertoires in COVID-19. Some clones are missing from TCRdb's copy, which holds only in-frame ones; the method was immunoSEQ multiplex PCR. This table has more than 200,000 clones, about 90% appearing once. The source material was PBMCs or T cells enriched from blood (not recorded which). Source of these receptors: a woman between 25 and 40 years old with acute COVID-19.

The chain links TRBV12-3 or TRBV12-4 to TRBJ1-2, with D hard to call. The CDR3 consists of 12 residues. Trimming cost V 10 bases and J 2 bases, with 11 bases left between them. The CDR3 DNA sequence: TGTGCCAACGAGATCGGGAACTATGGCTACACCTTC. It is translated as CANEIGNYGYTF.

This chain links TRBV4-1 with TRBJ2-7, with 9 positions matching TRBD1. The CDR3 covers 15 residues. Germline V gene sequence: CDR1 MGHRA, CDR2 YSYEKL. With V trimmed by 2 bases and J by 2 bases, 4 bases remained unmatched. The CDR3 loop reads CASSQSRDRAYEQYF. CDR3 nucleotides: TGCGCCAGCAGCCAATCCCGGGACAGGGCCTACGAGCAGTACTTC.

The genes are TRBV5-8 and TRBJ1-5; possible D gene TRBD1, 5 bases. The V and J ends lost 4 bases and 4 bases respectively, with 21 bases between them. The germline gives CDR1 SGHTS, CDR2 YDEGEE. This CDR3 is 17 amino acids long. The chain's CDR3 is CASSPTRNTGRNQPQHF. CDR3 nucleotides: TGTGCCAGCAGCCCTACACGGAATACAGGAAGAAATCAGCCCCAGCATTTT.

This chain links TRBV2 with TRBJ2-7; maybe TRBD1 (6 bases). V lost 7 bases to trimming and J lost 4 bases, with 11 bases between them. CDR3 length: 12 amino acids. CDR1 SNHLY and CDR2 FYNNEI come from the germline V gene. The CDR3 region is CASKGQLYEQYF. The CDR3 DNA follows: TGTGCCAGCAAAGGACAGTTGTACGAGCAGTACTTC.

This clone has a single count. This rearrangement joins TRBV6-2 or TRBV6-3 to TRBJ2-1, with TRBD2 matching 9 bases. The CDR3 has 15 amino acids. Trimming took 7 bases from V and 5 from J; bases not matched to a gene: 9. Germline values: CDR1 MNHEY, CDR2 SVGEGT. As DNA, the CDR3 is TGTGCCAGCAACCCGACTAGCGGAAACAACAATGAGCAGTTCTTC. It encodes CASNPTSGNNNEQFF.

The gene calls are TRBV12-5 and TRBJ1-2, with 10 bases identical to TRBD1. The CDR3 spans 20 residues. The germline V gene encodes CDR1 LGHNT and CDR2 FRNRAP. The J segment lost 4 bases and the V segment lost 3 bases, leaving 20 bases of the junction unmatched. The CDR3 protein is CASGFFPGQGPFLVGYGYTF. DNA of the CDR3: TGTGCTAGTGGTTTTTTCCCGGGACAGGGGCCCTTCCTGGTGGGCTATGGCTACACCTTC.

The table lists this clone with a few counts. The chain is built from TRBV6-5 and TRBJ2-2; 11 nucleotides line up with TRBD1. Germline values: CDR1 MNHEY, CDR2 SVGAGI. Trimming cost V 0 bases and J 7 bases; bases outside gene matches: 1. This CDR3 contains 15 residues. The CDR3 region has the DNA TGTGCCAGCAGTTACTCGGGACAGGGGGTCGGGGAGCTGTTTTTT. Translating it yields CASSYSGQGVGELFF.

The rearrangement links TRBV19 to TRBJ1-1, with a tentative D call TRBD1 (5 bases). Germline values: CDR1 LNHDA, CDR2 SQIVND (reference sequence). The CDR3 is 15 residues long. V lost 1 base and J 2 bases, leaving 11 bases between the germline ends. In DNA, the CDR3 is TGTGCCAGTAGTATAGGCGGCGGGGGAAACACTGAAGCTTTCTTT. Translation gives CASSIGGGGNTEAFF.

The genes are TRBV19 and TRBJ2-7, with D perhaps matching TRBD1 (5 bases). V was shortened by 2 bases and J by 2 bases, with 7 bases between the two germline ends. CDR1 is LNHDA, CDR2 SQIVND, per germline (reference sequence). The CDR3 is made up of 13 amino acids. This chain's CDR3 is CASSIKQAYEQYF. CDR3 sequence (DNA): TGTGCCAGTAGTATAAAACAGGCCTACGAGCAGTACTTC.

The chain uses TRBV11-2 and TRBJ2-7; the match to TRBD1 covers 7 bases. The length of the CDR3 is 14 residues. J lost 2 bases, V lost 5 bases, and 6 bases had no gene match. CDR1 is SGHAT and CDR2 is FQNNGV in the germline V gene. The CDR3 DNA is TGTGCCAGCAGCCACCGGGACAGCCCCTACGAGCAGTACTTC. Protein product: CASSHRDSPYEQYF.

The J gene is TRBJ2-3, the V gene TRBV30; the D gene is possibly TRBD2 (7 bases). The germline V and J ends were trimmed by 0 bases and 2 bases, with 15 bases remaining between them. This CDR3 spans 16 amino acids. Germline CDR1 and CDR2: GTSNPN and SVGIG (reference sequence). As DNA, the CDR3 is TGTGCCTGGAGTGTTATGGCGGGGGCCAACACAGATACGCAGTATTTT. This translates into CAWSVMAGANTDTQYF.

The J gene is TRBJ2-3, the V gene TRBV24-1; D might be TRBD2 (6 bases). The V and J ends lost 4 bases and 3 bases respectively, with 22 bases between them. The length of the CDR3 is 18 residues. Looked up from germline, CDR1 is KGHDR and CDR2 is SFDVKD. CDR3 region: CATSEGRTELVNTDTQYF. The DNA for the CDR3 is TGTGCCACCAGTGAAGGGAGGACGGAACTGGTGAATACAGATACGCAGTATTTT.

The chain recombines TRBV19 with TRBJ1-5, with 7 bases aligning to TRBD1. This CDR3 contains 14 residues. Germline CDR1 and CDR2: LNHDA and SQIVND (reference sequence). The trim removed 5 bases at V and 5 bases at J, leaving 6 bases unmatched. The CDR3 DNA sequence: TGTGCCAGTAGTCCGGGCAGGGGGTATCAGCCCCAGCATTTT. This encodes CASSPGRGYQPQHF.

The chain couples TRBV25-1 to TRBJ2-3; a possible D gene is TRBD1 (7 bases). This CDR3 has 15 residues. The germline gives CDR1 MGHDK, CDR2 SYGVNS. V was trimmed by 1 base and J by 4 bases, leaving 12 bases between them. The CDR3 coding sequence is TGTGCCAGCAGTGAATCAGGGGGGCGGTCAGATACGCAGTATTTT. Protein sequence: CASSESGGRSDTQYF.

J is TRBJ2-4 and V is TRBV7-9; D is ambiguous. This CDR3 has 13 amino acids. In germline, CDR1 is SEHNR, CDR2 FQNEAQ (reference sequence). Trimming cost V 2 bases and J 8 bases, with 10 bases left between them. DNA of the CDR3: TGTGCCAGCAGCTTACAAACAGATCACATTCAGTACTTC. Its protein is CASSLQTDHIQYF.